The 10 T cell receptor beta chains in this list originate from one sample, sequenced in a study of T cell responses to AZD1222 COVID-19 vaccine. Using immunoSEQ multiplex PCR, the repertoire was profiled, and TCRdb retains in-frame clones only, with some absent. The sample carries tens of thousands of clones, more than 70% recorded once. The sequencing used peripheral blood, collected on day 0 of AZD1222 vaccination. The receptor source for this set is an adult in good health.

CDR3 sequence: CAIRGVKTYEQYF. The CDR3 bases are TGTGCCATCAGGGGCGTTAAGACCTACGAGCAGTACTTC. The rearrangement joins TRBV10-3 to TRBJ2-7; D is unresolved. The ends were cut back, 6 bases at V and 2 bases at J, with 11 bases in the middle. The V gene's germline CDR1 is ENHRY and CDR2 SYGVKD. The CDR3 contains 13 residues.

The chain uses TRBV19 and TRBJ1-1, with D perhaps matching TRBD1 (5 bases). This CDR3 comprises 14 residues. The ends were cut back, 6 bases at V and 0 bases at J, with 11 bases in the middle. Germline CDR1 is LNHDA and CDR2 is SQIVND (reference sequence). The CDR3 DNA reads TGTGCCAGTAGCCAACGACAGATGAACACTGAAGCTTTCTTT. It encodes CASSQRQMNTEAFF.

The V and J genes are TRBV23-1 and TRBJ2-4; D is unresolved. TRBV23-1 is an ORF, and what it does is uncertain. The V end was cut by 3 bases, the J end by 7 bases, with 10 bases between. The CDR3 covers 13 residues. CDR3: CASSHRRGNIQYF. CDR3 DNA: TGCGCCAGCAGTCATCGACGTGGGAACATTCAGTACTTC.

V is TRBV7-2 and J is TRBJ1-1, with D possibly matching TRBD1 (6 bases). Germline CDR1 is SGHTA and CDR2 is FQGNSA. Trimming removed 2 bases from V and 0 bases from J, with 7 bases in between. This CDR3 has 14 amino acids. The CDR3 DNA is TGTGCCAGCAGCTTATGGGACATGAACACTGAAGCTTTCTTT. It encodes CASSLWDMNTEAFF.

Only one count was recorded for this clone. V is TRBV11-2 and J is TRBJ2-7; no clear D gene. CDR1 SGHAT and CDR2 FQNNGV come from the germline V gene. CDR3 size: 15 residues. The V end lost 5 bases, the J end lost 0 bases, and 14 bases lay between the germline ends. The CDR3 DNA follows: TGTGCCAGCAGCCCTGACGACCGAAGCTCCTACGAGCAGTACTTC. Translating gives CASSPDDRSSYEQYF.

Here the CDR3 reads CASSIKEGTEAFF. CDR3 DNA sequence: TGCGCCAGCAGCATTAAGGAGGGCACTGAAGCTTTCTTT. The rearrangement uses TRBV5-1 and TRBJ1-1; D call uncertain. The CDR3 is 13 amino acids. V lost 4 bases and J lost 4, with 11 bases in between. Germline V gene lookup returns CDR1 SGHRS and CDR2 YFSETQ.

The chain has TRBV19 and TRBJ2-4; D might be TRBD1 (6 bases). Germline V gives CDR1 LNHDA, CDR2 SQIVND (reference sequence). With 5 bases removed from V and 7 bases from J, the gap between germline ends came to 12 bases. The CDR3 consists of 13 residues. As DNA, the CDR3 is TGTGCCAGTAGTCAGCGTAGGGGGAACATTCAGTACTTC. Amino acid sequence: CASSQRRGNIQYF.

The V and J genes are TRBV28 and TRBJ1-6; D may be TRBD1 (5 bases). Looked up from germline, CDR1 is MDHEN and CDR2 is SYDVKM. The CDR3 has 15 amino acids. V lost 4 bases, J lost 10 bases, and 17 bases lay in between. CDR3 region: CASSSGLIGTSPLHF. The CDR3 nucleotides read TGTGCCAGCAGTTCAGGACTTATAGGGACCTCACCCCTCCACTTT.

This chain uses TRBV7-9 with TRBJ2-5; 8 bases fit TRBD1. The germline V gene has CDR1 SEHNR and CDR2 FQNEAQ (reference sequence). This CDR3 spans 15 amino acids. V was clipped by 5 bases and J by 3 bases; unmatched bases: 8. CDR3 DNA: TGTGCCAGCAGCCCTTGGACAGGGTACGAAGAGACCCAGTACTTC. Protein product: CASSPWTGYEETQYF.

This sequence joins TRBV10-1 and TRBJ2-7; D may be TRBD1 or TRBD2 (6 bases each). Germline V gives CDR1 WNHNN, CDR2 SYGVQD (reference sequence). Trimming took off 7 bases at V and 4 bases at J, with 11 bases between the two ends. This CDR3 spans 12 amino acids. In DNA form, the CDR3 reads TGCGCCAGCAAGGGGGGACATTACGAGCAGTACTTC. Amino acid sequence: CASKGGHYEQYF.